The 7 T cell receptor beta chains presented below share a single source sample, sequenced in a study of T-cell memory formation after mild COVID-19. TCRdb re-called the 5' RACE reads through MiXCR, storing one row per CDR3 protein. The data contain about 470,000 distinct CDR3 sequences, 15% to 20% of them singletons. Sequencing was performed on PBMCs or a T cell subset sorted from them (not recorded which). These receptors all stem from an adult woman who had mild COVID-19 (a few samples of this study predate the infection). Cell type and time point are not known.

Ten or more counts support this clonotype. The chain is built from TRBV5-1 and TRBJ2-1, with D perhaps matching TRBD1 (6 bases). This CDR3 spans 14 amino acids. Trimming removed 2 bases at V and 10 bases at J, with 16 bases between. The germline V gene has CDR1 SGHRS and CDR2 YFSETQ. CDR3 in DNA: TGCGCCAGCAGCTTAGGGACAACCGCCCGGGAGCAGTTCTTC. It encodes CASSLGTTAREQFF.

This chain joins TRBV4-3 and TRBJ2-4, with 7 positions matching TRBD1. The CDR3 is made up of 17 amino acids. The J segment lost 5 bases and the V segment lost 3 bases, leaving 13 bases of the junction unmatched. The germline gives CDR1 LGHNA, CDR2 YSLEER. CDR3 region: CASSQSLDREVQNIQYF. The CDR3 DNA is TGCGCCAGCAGCCAGTCCCTCGACAGGGAAGTACAAAACATTCAGTACTTC.

The chain joins TRBV9 to TRBJ2-7, with D possibly being TRBD2 (5 bases). The CDR3 covers 13 residues. Trimming cost V 4 bases and J 5 bases, with 13 bases left between them. CDR1 and CDR2 (germline): SGDLS, YYNGEE. CDR3 DNA: TGTGCCAGCAGCCCCGGGGAGACCCACGAGCAGTACTTC. Protein: CASSPGETHEQYF.

There are a few counts of this clonotype. V usage is TRBV9 and J usage is TRBJ2-1; D is possibly TRBD1 (6 bases). This CDR3 region has 14 residues. V lost 4 bases to trimming and J lost 4 bases, with 12 bases between them. Germline loops: CDR1 SGDLS, CDR2 YYNGEE. CDR3 bases: TGTGCCAGCAGCACGTTGGACAGATACAATGAGCAGTTCTTC. It specifies CASSTLDRYNEQFF.

The chain couples TRBV7-8 to TRBJ1-1; 10 bases are a match to TRBD1. Trimming took 5 bases from V and 6 from J; bases not matched to a gene: 6. CDR3 size: 14 residues. CDR1 SGHVS and CDR2 FQNEAQ come from the germline V gene. This chain's CDR3 is CASSIRDRGSEAFF. CDR3 in DNA: TGTGCCAGCAGCATCCGGGACAGGGGTTCTGAAGCTTTCTTT. The whole variable domain, remainder taken from reference TRBV7-8 and TRBJ1-1, is GAGVSQSPRYKVAKRGQDVALRCDPISGHVSLFWYQQALGQGPEFLTYFQNEAQLDKSGLPSDRFFAERPEGSVSTLKIQRTQQEDSAVYLCASSIRDRGSEAFFGQGTRLTVV.

V is TRBV7-3 and J is TRBJ2-5, with TRBD2 identical over 8 bases. Looked up from germline, CDR1 is SGHTA and CDR2 is FQGTGA. CDR3 length equals 16 residues. Trimming took 2 bases from V and 1 from J; bases not matched to a gene: 6. In nucleotides, the CDR3 is TGTGCCAGCAGCTTATCTCATACTAGCGGCCAAGAGACCCAGTACTTC. This codes for CASSLSHTSGQETQYF.

There are a few counts of this clonotype. The J gene is TRBJ2-1, the V gene TRBV5-1, with 9 positions matching TRBD1. The CDR3 extends over 15 amino acids. J was trimmed by 6 bases and V by 0 bases; bases with no gene match: 4. CDR1 and CDR2 from the germline V gene are SGHRS and YFSETQ. The CDR3 region has the DNA TGCGCCAGCAGCTTGGGAGTGACAGGGGGCAATGAGCAGTTCTTC. It translates to CASSLGVTGGNEQFF.